This is a list of T cell receptor beta chains from one sample in a study of cytomegalovirus exposure and HLA in healthy donors. The method was immunoSEQ multiplex PCR; TCRdb's version includes in-frame clones alone and lacks a portion of them. This sample has over 150,000 clones; around 80% occur once, and the top ten carry 2.2%. Sequencing was performed on PBMCs. These receptors were taken from a woman aged 25 to 45 in good health and CMV-seronegative. CDR3s include the opening cysteine and the closing phenylalanine or tryptophan. The D gene is left open where the match is weak. The size entry is marked missing in some rows and otherwise reads once, few, many or a size class.

TRBJ1-2,TRBV6-5,NA,TRBD1,CASRPQGNYGYTF,TGTGCCAGCAGGCCACAGGGGAACTATGGCTACACCTTC
TRBJ2-5,TRBV4-1,NA,NA,CASSQRLAPEETQYF,TGCGCCAGCAGCCAGCGTCTAGCCCCCGAAGAGACCCAGTACTTC
TRBJ1-1,TRBV6-1,NA,NA,CASSQREAYGTEAFF,TGTGCCAGCTCCCAGCGAGAGGCGTACGGCACTGAAGCTTTCTTT
TRBJ2-3,TRBV19,NA,TRBD2,CASTTSGETDTQYF,TGTGCCAGTACGACTAGCGGGGAAACAGATACGCAGTATTTT
TRBJ1-2,TRBV20-1,NA,NA,CSARREYGYTF,TGCAGTGCTAGAAGGGAGTATGGCTACACCTTC
TRBJ2-2,TRBV2,NA,NA,CASSEEAGNTGELFF,TGTGCCAGCAGTGAAGAGGCAGGGAACACCGGGGAGCTGTTTTTT
TRBJ2-6,TRBV9,NA,NA,CASSVGFGAGANGLTF,TGTGCCAGCAGCGTAGGGTTCGGAGCTGGGGCCAACGGCCTGACTTTC
TRBJ2-1,TRBV11-3,NA,NA,CASSPAGGLPYNEQFF,TGTGCCAGCAGCCCAGCGGGCGGGCTTCCCTACAATGAGCAGTTCTTC
TRBJ2-5,TRBV7-2,NA,NA,CASSLQGRETQYF,TGTGCCAGCAGCTTACAGGGCAGGGAGACCCAGTACTTC
TRBJ2-1,TRBV4-1,NA,TRBD2,CASSEAAGANEQFF,TGCGCCAGCAGTGAAGCAGCGGGAGCCAATGAGCAGTTCTTC
TRBJ1-3,TRBV6-5,NA,NA,CASSYSRPASGNTIYF,TGTGCCAGCAGTTACTCGAGGCCAGCTTCCGGAAACACCATATATTTT
TRBJ2-2,TRBV6-6,NA,NA,CASSYEQGRGGELFF,TGTGCCAGCAGTTACGAACAGGGGCGGGGCGGGGAGCTGTTTTTT
TRBJ1-1,TRBV30,NA,NA,CAWSVNRHTEAFF,TGTGCCTGGAGTGTGAACAGGCACACTGAAGCTTTCTTT
TRBJ2-2,TRBV5-6,NA,NA,CASSLVSLGAATGELFF,TGTGCCAGCAGCTTGGTCTCATTAGGGGCCGCCACCGGGGAGCTGTTTTTT
TRBJ1-1,TRBV7-6,NA,NA,CASSLDGIGTSRGGAFF,TGTGCCAGCAGCTTAGATGGGATTGGGACCTCCCGGGGGGGAGCTTTCTTT
TRBJ2-5,TRBV11-2,few,NA,CASSLNGAWRETQYF,TGTGCCAGCAGCTTAAATGGGGCCTGGCGAGAGACCCAGTACTTC
TRBJ1-2,TRBV6-4,NA,NA,CASSESAGGGNYGYTF,TGTGCCAGCAGTGAGTCCGCAGGCGGGGGGAACTATGGCTACACCTTC
TRBJ2-1,TRBV4-3,NA,NA,CASSQDLESLYNEQFF,TGCGCCAGCAGCCAAGATTTGGAGAGCCTCTACAATGAGCAGTTCTTC